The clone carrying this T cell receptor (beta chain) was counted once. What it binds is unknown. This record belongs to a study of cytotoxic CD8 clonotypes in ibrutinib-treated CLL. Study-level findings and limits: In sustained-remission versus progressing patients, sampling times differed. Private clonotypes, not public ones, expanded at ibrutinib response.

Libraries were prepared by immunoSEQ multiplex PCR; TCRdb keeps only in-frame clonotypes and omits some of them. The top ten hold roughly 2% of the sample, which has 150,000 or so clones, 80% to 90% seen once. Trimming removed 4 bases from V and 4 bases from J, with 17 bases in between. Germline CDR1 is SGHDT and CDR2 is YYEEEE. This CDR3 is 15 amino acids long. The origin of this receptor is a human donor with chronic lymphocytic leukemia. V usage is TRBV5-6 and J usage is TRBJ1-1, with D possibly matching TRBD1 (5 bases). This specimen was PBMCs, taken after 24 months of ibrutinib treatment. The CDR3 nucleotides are TGTGCCAGCAGCCCCCCGACAGCCGGCTCCACTGAAGCTTTCTTT. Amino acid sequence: CASSPPTAGSTEAFF.